Only a few counts were recorded for the clone carrying this T cell receptor beta chain. Its antigen is as yet unknown. Making use of molecular barcodes, quantitative 5'-RACE generated TCR beta libraries. TCRdb fed the 5' RACE reads into MiXCR, producing one record per CDR3 protein. In the table there are 150,000 to 200,000 distinct CDR3 sequences, approximately 32% of which are singletons. This entry belongs to a study of CD8 T cells in ankylosing spondylitis. Whole-study results and caveats: The authors reported significant enrichment of disease-linked clones in matched ankylosing spondylitis synovial fluid. Disease-linked clones, CD8+, were relatively rare in peripheral blood.

Germline assignment: CDR1 SGHKS and CDR2 YYEKEE (reference sequence). The CDR3 is 13 amino acids. Trimming took off 4 bases at V and 6 bases at J, with 12 bases between the two ends. The chain couples TRBV5-5 to TRBJ2-3, with unresolved D. The TCR sequence derives from a male donor with ankylosing spondylitis. The sample consisted of synovial fluid, either unsorted or a sorted T cell fraction (not recorded which). CDR3 protein: CASSPGAGDTQYF. Here the CDR3 DNA reads TGTGCCAGCAGCCCTGGAGCCGGCGATACGCAGTATTTT. Filled out from reference TRBV5-5 and TRBJ2-3, the complete variable domain reads DAGVTQSPTHLIKTRGQQVTLRCSPISGHKSVSWYQQVLGQGPQFIFQYYEKEERGRGNFPDRFSARQFPNYSSELNVNALLLGDSALYLCASSPGAGDTQYFGPGTRLTVL.